A single sample gave rise to the 20 T cell receptor beta chains below, sequenced in a study of cytomegalovirus exposure and HLA in healthy donors. The study ran its PCR with 60 Vbeta and 13 Jbeta primers. Produced via immunoSEQ multiplex PCR; TCRdb's table is partial and in-frame only. The data show 120,000 to 150,000 clones, around three quarters seen once. Sequencing input: PBMCs. The receptors derive from a man aged 30 to 39 in good health and CMV-seronegative.

The rearrangement joins TRBV7-9 to TRBJ1-2; D call uncertain. Trimming left V 3 bases short and J 6 bases short, with 8 bases between. This CDR3 contains 12 residues. Germline lookup yields CDR1 SEHNR and CDR2 FQNEAQ (reference sequence). The CDR3 DNA is TGTGCCAGCAGCTTGGCCGGGGATGGCTACACCTTC. Translated: CASSLAGDGYTF. The variable domain in full, completed from reference TRBV7-9 and TRBJ1-2, reads DTGVSQNPRHKITKRGQNVTFRCDPISEHNRLYWYRQTLGQGPEFLTYFQNEAQLEKSRLLSDRFSAERPKGSFSTLEIQRTEQGDSAMYLCASSLAGDGYTFGSGTRLTVV.

The chain is built from TRBV4-1 and TRBJ1-3; 7 bases match TRBD1. The CDR3 is 18 amino acids. Per germline, CDR1 MGHRA and CDR2 YSYEKL. V lost 2 bases, J lost 0 bases, and 10 bases stayed unmatched. The CDR3 loop is CASSQQGTAVGSGNTIYF. The CDR3 DNA reads TGCGCCAGCAGCCAACAAGGGACAGCGGTCGGCTCTGGAAACACCATATATTTT.

The CDR3 here is CASSPTGLVYEQYF. DNA for the CDR3: TGTGCCAGCAGCCCGACAGGGCTTGTCTACGAGCAGTACTTC. The chain couples TRBV6-6 to TRBJ2-7; 7 bases align to TRBD1. Trimming removed 6 bases from V and 3 bases from J; junction bases left unmatched: 8. CDR3 length: 14 amino acids. The germline V gene has CDR1 MNHNY and CDR2 SVGAGI (reference sequence).

The rearrangement joins TRBV2 to TRBJ2-3; D perhaps matches TRBD2 (5 bases). CDR1 SNHLY and CDR2 FYNNEI come from the germline V gene. CDR3 length equals 16 residues. Deletions cut 6 bases from V and 0 bases from J, with 16 bases between. CDR3 DNA: TGTGCCAGCAGCGGGGTTGGAAAAACTAGCACAGATACGCAGTATTTT. The encoded protein is CASSGVGKTSTDTQYF. Supplemented by reference TRBV2 and TRBJ2-3, the full variable domain reads EPEVTQTPSHQVTQMGQEVILRCVPISNHLYFYWYRQILGQKVEFLVSFYNNEISEKSEIFDDQFSVERPDGSNFTLKIRSTKLEDSAMYFCASSGVGKTSTDTQYFGPGTRLTVL.

V usage is TRBV7-3 and J usage is TRBJ2-5, with 15 bases aligning to TRBD2. The V gene's germline CDR1 is SGHTA and CDR2 FQGTGA. J lost 5 bases, V lost 2 bases, and 6 bases had no gene match. The CDR3 is 17 amino acids. The CDR3: CASSLGTSGRRRETQYF. The DNA for the CDR3 is TGTGCCAGCAGCTTAGGGACTAGCGGGAGGCGGAGGGAGACCCAGTACTTC.

This sequence joins TRBV7-9 and TRBJ2-3, with 11 bases identical to TRBD1. The germline V gene has CDR1 SEHNR and CDR2 FQNEAQ (reference sequence). The trim removed 5 bases at V and 13 bases at J, leaving 5 bases unmatched. CDR3 length: 12 amino acids. The CDR3 reads CASSAGQGEEYF. The DNA for the CDR3 is TGTGCCAGCAGCGCGGGACAGGGGGAAGAGTATTTT.

V and J are TRBV6-6 and TRBJ2-7; TRBD1 might be the D (5 bases). Germline values: CDR1 MNHNY, CDR2 SVGAGI (reference sequence). Trimming removed 6 bases at V and 0 bases at J, with 12 bases between. The CDR3 has 14 residues. The CDR3 reads CASSRHRSSYEQYF. The CDR3 nucleotides are TGTGCCAGCAGCCGACACAGGAGCTCCTACGAGCAGTACTTC.

V is TRBV28 and J is TRBJ1-2; TRBD1 matches 11 bases. CDR3 length: 13 residues. Germline CDR1 and CDR2: MDHEN and SYDVKM. With V trimmed by 6 bases and J by 7 bases, 4 bases remained unmatched. CDR3 sequence (DNA): TGTGCCAGCAGGACCGGGACAGGGGGTGGCTACACCTTC. Protein product: CASRTGTGGGYTF.

This chain uses TRBV5-5 with TRBJ2-1; 8 bases line up with TRBD1. The germline gives CDR1 SGHKS, CDR2 YYEKEE (reference sequence). V lost 4 bases and J lost 0; bases outside the gene matches: 3. This CDR3 has 15 amino acids. In nucleotides, the CDR3 is TGTGCCAGCAGCATTGGACAGGGCTCCTACAATGAGCAGTTCTTC. Residues: CASSIGQGSYNEQFF.

The CDR3, as DNA: TGTGCCAGCAGTTACGGGGACACAAGGAGGAACATTCAGTACTTC. As protein: CASSYGDTRRNIQYF. The gene calls are TRBV6-5 and TRBJ2-4; D might be TRBD1 (6 bases). Germline V lookup: CDR1 MNHEY, CDR2 SVGAGI. Trimming took off 2 bases at V and 7 bases at J, with 15 bases between the two ends. There are 15 residues in the CDR3.

The V gene is TRBV6-6, the J gene TRBJ1-2; 7 bases line up with TRBD1. Germline CDR1 reads MNHNY; CDR2 reads SVGAGI (reference sequence). There are 15 residues in the CDR3. The trim removed 7 bases at V and 4 bases at J, leaving 12 bases unmatched. This chain's CDR3 is CASKDSGTVLYGYTF. The CDR3 DNA reads TGTGCCAGCAAAGACTCGGGGACAGTCCTCTATGGCTACACCTTC.

The V and J genes are TRBV28 and TRBJ2-5; TRBD1 agrees at 7 bases. CDR1 MDHEN and CDR2 SYDVKM come from the germline V gene. V dropped 6 bases and J dropped 13; count of bases not matched to a gene: 11. The CDR3 covers 12 residues. The chain's CDR3 is CASSDRDSPWYF. CDR3 bases: TGTGCCAGCAGCGATAGGGACAGCCCGTGGTACTTC.

This chain links TRBV6-5 with TRBJ2-3, with TRBD2 as a possible D gene (6 bases). CDR3 length: 15 amino acids. Deletions cut 6 bases from V and 0 bases from J, with 13 bases between. The germline V gene has CDR1 MNHEY and CDR2 SVGAGI. The CDR3 sequence: CASRPAGPSTDTQYF. The DNA of the CDR3 is TGTGCCAGCAGGCCTGCGGGACCTAGCACAGATACGCAGTATTTT.

The rearrangement uses TRBV28 and TRBJ2-5; 10 nucleotides agree with TRBD2. The CDR3 totals 15 residues. After removal of 3 bases from V and 4 bases from J, the junction contained 5 bases not matched to a gene. Germline V CDR1 and CDR2: MDHEN, SYDVKM. The chain's CDR3 is CASSFGLAGVETQYF. DNA for the CDR3: TGTGCCAGCAGTTTCGGTCTAGCGGGAGTAGAGACCCAGTACTTC.

This chain connects TRBV29-1 to TRBJ2-1; 11 bases match TRBD2. CDR1 and CDR2 from the germline V gene are SQVTM and ANQGSEA. This CDR3 comprises 19 residues. Losses at the gene ends were 0 bases for V and 0 bases for J; bases not matched to a gene: 10. DNA of the CDR3: TGCAGCGTTGAAGATCTGATAGCGGGAGGGGTTAGCTCCTACAATGAGCAGTTCTTC. Its translation: CSVEDLIAGGVSSYNEQFF.

The rearrangement uses TRBV5-4 and TRBJ2-3, with 8 bases that match TRBD2. Looked up from germline, CDR1 is SGHNT and CDR2 is YYREEE (reference sequence). The CDR3 runs to 11 residues. V lost 9 bases to trimming and J lost 10 bases; unmatched junction nucleotides: 7. In DNA, the CDR3 is TGTGCCACCGAACGGGGGGGGGCGCAGTATTTT. The encoded protein is CATERGGAQYF.

The chain employs TRBV29-1 and TRBJ1-2, with D perhaps matching TRBD1 (5 bases). Per germline, CDR1 SQVTM and CDR2 ANQGSEA. V was shortened by 3 bases and J by 8 bases, with 13 bases between the two germline ends. The CDR3 spans 12 residues. The CDR3 here is CSVDPGRWGYTF. Written as DNA, the CDR3 is TGCAGCGTTGATCCAGGGAGGTGGGGCTACACCTTC.

The V call is TRBV30, the J call TRBJ1-1; TRBD1 aligns across 9 bases. CDR1 and CDR2 (germline): GTSNPN, SVGIG (reference sequence). Trimming took 8 bases from V and 10 from J; bases not matched to a gene: 5. The CDR3 covers 10 residues. The CDR3 DNA is TGTGCCGGAAACAGGGGGCTAGCTTTCTTT. Its protein is CAGNRGLAFF.

The chain couples TRBV7-2 to TRBJ2-1; perhaps TRBD2 as D (5 bases). Germline assignment: CDR1 SGHTA and CDR2 FQGNSA. This CDR3 comprises 14 residues. The V and J ends lost 3 bases and 4 bases respectively, with 10 bases between them. Here the CDR3 DNA reads TGTGCCAGCAGCTTCCGGCGGGCATACAATGAGCAGTTCTTC. Residues: CASSFRRAYNEQFF.

The V gene is TRBV4-2, the J gene TRBJ2-1; TRBD2 agrees at 10 bases. Per the germline V gene, CDR1 is LGHNA and CDR2 is YNFKEQ. Germline trimming cut 2 bases from V and 8 bases from J; bases unmatched to any gene: 12. The CDR3 consists of 17 residues. CDR3 bases: TGTGCCAGCAGCCAACAGCTCAGGGCTAGCGGGAGCCATGAGCAGTTCTTC. Translated: CASSQQLRASGSHEQFF.